The present T cell receptor beta chain was sequenced within a study of blood T cell repertoires in COVID-19. J lost 4 bases, V lost 6 bases, and 8 bases had no gene match. Germline CDR1 is MNHEY and CDR2 is SVGAGI. The length of the CDR3 is 14 residues. Profiled with immunoSEQ multiplex PCR; TCRdb holds only in-frame clones, not every one. Among over 200,000 clones, 60% to 75% were seen once, and the ten largest hold about 3.5%. V gene TRBV6-5 combines with J gene TRBJ1-2; 7 bases map to TRBD1. The sequenced material came from peripheral blood. The sequence came from a woman of 80 years or more with acute or convalescent COVID-19. The CDR3 region has the DNA TGTGCCAGCAGCAGACAGGGACTTGGCTATGGCTACACCTTC. It codes for CASSRQGLGYGYTF.